Following are 24 T cell receptor beta chains from one sample sequenced in a study of type 1 regulatory T cells. TCRdb re-called the reads through MiXCR, storing one row per CDR3 protein. This table holds approximately 100,000 distinct CDR3 sequences, about a third found once. The sample comprised CD4+ T cells, either the whole sample or a sorted fraction (not recorded which). These TCRs come from a human donor in good health.

The chain employs TRBV28 and TRBJ2-2; TRBD2 matches at 10 bases. The V and J ends lost 5 bases and 0 bases, in that order; junction bases with no gene match: 6. Germline V lookup: CDR1 MDHEN, CDR2 SYDVKM. The CDR3 runs to 17 residues. CDR3 region: CASSPNGLAANTGELFF. CDR3 nucleotides: TGTGCCAGCAGTCCTAATGGACTAGCGGCGAACACCGGGGAGCTGTTTTTT.

The CDR3: CASSLGAVMGNSPLHF. Here the CDR3 DNA reads TGTGCCAGCAGTTTGGGGGCCGTCATGGGGAATTCACCCCTCCACTTT. The chain combines TRBV27 with TRBJ1-6, with D perhaps matching TRBD1 (6 bases). The germline V gene has CDR1 MNHEY and CDR2 SMNVEV (reference sequence). Trimming took 3 bases from V and 7 from J, leaving 16 bases between them. The CDR3 covers 16 residues.

This clonotype occurred a few times. V gene TRBV5-1 combines with J gene TRBJ2-2; TRBD2 matches at 11 bases. V shed 5 bases and J 5 bases; nucleotides not matched to a gene: 5. Germline V lookup: CDR1 SGHRS, CDR2 YFSETQ. The CDR3 is 15 amino acids. The CDR3 here is CASSPGLAATGELFF. In DNA form, the CDR3 reads TGCGCCAGCAGTCCGGGACTAGCGGCTACCGGGGAGCTGTTTTTT.

The chain recombines TRBV19 with TRBJ2-5, with TRBD1 as a possible D gene (6 bases). Germline V gives CDR1 LNHDA, CDR2 SQIVND (reference sequence). The CDR3 totals 13 residues. The V end was cut by 5 bases, the J end by 7 bases, with 14 bases between. CDR3 nucleotide sequence: TGTGCCAGTAGTTCACAGGGCAGAGGGACCCAGTACTTC. It translates to CASSSQGRGTQYF.

This chain connects TRBV3-1 to TRBJ2-5, with D unresolved. The V and J ends lost 0 bases and 9 bases respectively, with 5 bases between them. Germline V gene sequence: CDR1 LGHDT, CDR2 YNNKEL (reference sequence). The CDR3 has 11 amino acids. The CDR3 DNA follows: TGTGCCAGCAGCCAAGATGTAGCCCAGTACTTC. Translation gives CASSQDVAQYF.

The chain couples TRBV30 to TRBJ2-7; 7 bases are a match to TRBD1. Looked up from germline, CDR1 is GTSNPN and CDR2 is SVGIG (reference sequence). This CDR3 is built from 13 residues. Trimming took 3 bases from V and 3 from J; bases not matched to a gene: 5. The CDR3 loop is CAWSRQGFYEQYF. The CDR3 nucleotides read TGTGCCTGGAGCCGACAGGGATTCTACGAGCAGTACTTC.

The gene calls are TRBV5-1 and TRBJ2-5; a weak D match, TRBD2 (6 bases). V gave up 0 bases and J gave up 4 bases, with 10 bases separating them. Germline V gene data show CDR1 as SGHRS and CDR2 as YFSETQ. The CDR3 is made up of 14 amino acids. CDR3 sequence (DNA): TGCGCCAGCAGCTTGGGTAACGGGAGAGAGACCCAGTACTTC. Translated, it gives CASSLGNGRETQYF.

This clonotype was observed a few times. The chain links TRBV20-1 to TRBJ2-7; 8 bases line up with TRBD2. The J segment lost 0 bases and the V segment lost 6 bases, leaving 7 bases of the junction unmatched. Germline CDR1 is DFQATT and CDR2 is SNEGSKA (reference sequence). The CDR3 is made up of 14 amino acids. CDR3 nucleotides: TGCAGTGCACACTTAGCGGGAACCTCCTACGAGCAGTACTTC. This sequence encodes CSAHLAGTSYEQYF.

This clonotype occurred a few times. This chain connects TRBV20-1 to TRBJ1-2; 9 nucleotides match TRBD1. Germline V gene sequence: CDR1 DFQATT, CDR2 SNEGSKA (reference sequence). The CDR3 spans 13 residues. V gave up 3 bases and J gave up 4 bases; unmatched junction bases: 3. The CDR3 is CSASPGQGYGYTF. For the CDR3, the DNA is TGCAGTGCTAGCCCGGGACAGGGCTATGGCTACACCTTC.

This clonotype has a handful of counts. Here the CDR3 DNA reads TGCAGTGCTGAGCCGGGACTCCGCACAGATACGCAGTATTTT. Translation gives CSAEPGLRTDTQYF. The rearrangement uses TRBV20-1 and TRBJ2-3, with D perhaps matching TRBD2 (6 bases). Germline CDR1 and CDR2: DFQATT and SNEGSKA (reference sequence). The CDR3 covers 14 residues. The V gene lost 5 bases and the J gene lost 1 base, with 13 bases spanning the gap.

This clonotype was seen once. The gene calls are TRBV6-2 or TRBV6-3 and TRBJ2-1, with TRBD2 matching 13 bases. CDR1 and CDR2 (germline): MNHEY, SVGEGT. This CDR3 is 16 amino acids long. V gave up 8 bases and J gave up 1 base; unmatched junction bases: 5. CDR3 bases: TGTGCCAGCCGTAGACTAGCGGGAGGTTCCTACAATGAGCAGTTCTTC. It specifies CASRRLAGGSYNEQFF.

The chain employs TRBV11-2 and TRBJ2-3, with a possible D match to TRBD2 (6 bases). The CDR3 covers 15 residues. Germline assignment: CDR1 SGHAT and CDR2 FQNNGV. V lost 3 bases and J 3 bases, leaving 13 bases between the germline ends. As DNA, the CDR3 is TGTGCCAGCAGCTTTAGTCCGGGAGCGACAGATACGCAGTATTTT. It encodes CASSFSPGATDTQYF. Based on the CDR3 plus reference TRBV11-2 and TRBJ2-3, the full variable domain is EAGVAQSPRYKIIEKRQSVAFWCNPISGHATLYWYQQILGQGPKLLIQFQNNGVVDDSQLPKDRFSAERLKGVDSTLKIQPAKLEDSAVYLCASSFSPGATDTQYFGPGTRLTVL.

The V gene is TRBV4-1, the J gene TRBJ1-4, with D hard to call. Trimming removed 2 bases at V and 2 bases at J, with 12 bases between. CDR3 length: 16 amino acids. Germline V CDR1 and CDR2: MGHRA, YSYEKL. The chain's CDR3 is CASSQRDPWTNEKLFF. As DNA, the CDR3 is TGCGCCAGCAGCCAACGCGATCCTTGGACTAATGAAAAACTGTTTTTT.

This clonotype was counted once. This CDR3 fails to terminate in the conserved phenylalanine or tryptophan, so it likely reflects a read error. V usage is TRBV29-1 and J usage is TRBJ2-2, with TRBD1 matching 7 bases. Germline values: CDR1 SQVTM, CDR2 ANQGSEA. The junction had 6 bases not matched to a gene; V was cut back by 6 bases and J by 2 bases. The CDR3 has 14 amino acids. This CDR3 is CSVGDRANTGELFL. In nucleotides, the CDR3 is TGCAGCGTAGGTGACAGGGCAAACACCGGGGAGCTGTTTCTT.

The rearrangement uses TRBV7-6 and TRBJ2-3, with unresolved D. Trimming stripped 3 bases from V and 6 bases from J, with 7 bases between. Germline assignment: CDR1 SGHVS and CDR2 FNYEAQ. The CDR3 length is 12 residues. CDR3 coding DNA: TGTGCCAGCAGCTTTCGTCAGGATACGCAGTATTTT. Its protein product is CASSFRQDTQYF.

This chain connects TRBV20-1 to TRBJ2-1, with D perhaps matching TRBD2 (5 bases). The CDR3 runs 16 residues. The V end was cut by 3 bases, the J end by 0 bases, with 15 bases between. CDR1 DFQATT and CDR2 SNEGSKA come from the germline V gene (reference sequence). The CDR3 region is CSASRERLTSYNEQFF. The CDR3 coding sequence is TGCAGTGCTAGTAGGGAGCGGTTGACCTCCTACAATGAGCAGTTCTTC.

The J gene is TRBJ2-3, the V gene TRBV20-1, with D perhaps matching TRBD2 (6 bases). Looked up from germline, CDR1 is DFQATT and CDR2 is SNEGSKA (reference sequence). Trimming took 1 base from V and 4 from J, leaving 15 bases between them. The CDR3 is made up of 15 amino acids. The CDR3 loop is CSARVAGRGADTQYF. The CDR3 region has the DNA TGCAGTGCTAGAGTTGCCGGGAGAGGGGCAGATACGCAGTATTTT.

The genes are TRBV18 and TRBJ2-5; D ambiguous. V was pared by 3 bases and J by 7 bases, with 9 bases between. CDR1 is KGHSH and CDR2 is LQKENI in the germline V gene. This CDR3 contains 12 residues. CDR3 sequence reads: CASSPATGTQYF. CDR3 DNA sequence: TGTGCCAGCTCACCCGCGACGGGGACCCAGTACTTC.

This clonotype was recorded a few times. The rearrangement joins TRBV12-3 or TRBV12-4 to TRBJ2-3, with 9 nucleotides matching TRBD2. The CDR3 runs 15 residues. Trimming took 5 bases from V and 5 from J; bases not matched to a gene: 8. CDR3 sequence: CASSQTSGGRDTQYF. The DNA of the CDR3 is TGTGCCAGCAGTCAGACTAGCGGAGGAAGAGATACGCAGTATTTT.

The chain joins TRBV20-1 to TRBJ1-5; no definite D call. Germline CDR1 and CDR2: DFQATT and SNEGSKA (reference sequence). V was cut by 1 base and J by 4 bases, with 8 bases left in between. The CDR3 length is 13 residues. CDR3 DNA sequence: TGCAGTGCTAGAGTGCGGCCAAATCAGCCCCAGCATTTT. It specifies CSARVRPNQPQHF.

This clonotype appeared a few times. This chain uses TRBV20-1 with TRBJ2-7; 11 positions agree with TRBD2. V lost 3 bases and J lost 4; bases outside the gene matches: 8. CDR1 is DFQATT, CDR2 SNEGSKA, per germline (reference sequence). CDR3 length: 15 residues. In DNA form, the CDR3 reads TGCAGTGCTAGTGGCACTAGCGGGAGACCTTACGAGCAGTACTTC. Its protein is CSASGTSGRPYEQYF.

This rearrangement joins TRBV24-1 to TRBJ2-1, with 11 bases matching TRBD1. The J call is in doubt because the DNA end fits TRBJ2-7 better. The CDR3 sequence is 14 residues long. In germline, CDR1 is KGHDR, CDR2 SFDVKD. The CDR3 protein is CARAGTGGNNEQYF. The CDR3 DNA follows: TGTGCCCGCGCGGGGACAGGGGGAAACAATGAGCAGTACTTC.

This rearrangement joins TRBV20-1 to TRBJ2-1; D remains ambiguous. The germline CDR1 and CDR2 sequences are DFQATT and SNEGSKA (reference sequence). Trimming pared 4 bases from V and 6 bases from J, leaving 16 bases between. The CDR3 is made up of 14 amino acids. The CDR3 region has the DNA TGCAGTGCTAAGTACCCGGGCTTCGGCAATGAGCAGTTCTTC. Translated, it gives CSAKYPGFGNEQFF.

This chain joins TRBV6-1 and TRBJ1-1; TRBD1 matches 7 bases. With 6 bases clipped from V and 2 bases from J, the junction kept 3 bases outside the gene matches. The germline CDR1 and CDR2 sequences are MNHNS and SASEGT. The CDR3 length is 13 residues. This CDR3 reads CASRTGVNTEAFF. CDR3 DNA sequence: TGTGCCAGCAGAACAGGGGTCAACACTGAAGCTTTCTTT.